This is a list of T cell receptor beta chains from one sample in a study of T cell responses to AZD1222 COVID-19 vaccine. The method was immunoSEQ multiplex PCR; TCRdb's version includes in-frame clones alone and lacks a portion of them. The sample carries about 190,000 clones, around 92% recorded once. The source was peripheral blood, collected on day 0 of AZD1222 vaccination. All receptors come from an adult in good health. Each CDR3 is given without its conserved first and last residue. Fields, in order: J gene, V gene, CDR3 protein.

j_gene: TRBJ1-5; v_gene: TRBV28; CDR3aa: ASSLRQGVNQPQH
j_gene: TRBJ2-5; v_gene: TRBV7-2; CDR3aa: ASSFRTSGSLNQETQY
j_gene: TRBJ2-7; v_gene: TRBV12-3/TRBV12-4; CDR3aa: ATRPGGSYEQY
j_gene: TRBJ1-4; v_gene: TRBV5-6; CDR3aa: ASSTRPGANEKLF
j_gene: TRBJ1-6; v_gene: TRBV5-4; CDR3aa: ASSLGGGSPLH
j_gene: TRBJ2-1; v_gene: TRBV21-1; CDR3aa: ASSKNTGEGGNEQF
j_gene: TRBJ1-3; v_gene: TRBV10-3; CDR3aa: APRESSGNTIY
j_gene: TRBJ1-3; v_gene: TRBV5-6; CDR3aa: ASNSGIGNTIY
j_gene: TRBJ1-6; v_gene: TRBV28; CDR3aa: ASSLGGGSPLH
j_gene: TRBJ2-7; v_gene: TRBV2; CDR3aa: ASSDGGSYEQY